This T cell receptor (beta chain) was obtained from a study of shared clonotypes between healthy human individuals. Study summary: Each donor's CD4 naive and CD4 memory cells filled three plates apiece, CD8 naive two, and CD8 memory one.

The repertoire was sequenced with immunoSEQ multiplex PCR; TCRdb's copy has only in-frame clones and lacks some. In the table there are around 2.5 million clones, more than 85% of which are singletons. Recent vaccinations or acute infections were absent in the healthy HIV-negative adult donors. Within Nashville, Tennessee resided all donors, each a Caucasian adult. Study-level results: Clonotypes that were shared across a handful of donors made up approximately 5.1% of naive CD4 clonotypes.

Worth noting for this clone: The target antigen is unknown.

Source material: naive CD4+ T cells from PBMCs. The subset is: CD45RA+ positively selected. The source of this sequence is a man aged 18 to 29 in good health. Some clones in this sample may be carry-over from other donors' samples.

The CDR3 region is CASSPAEGARYGYTF. In nucleotides, the CDR3 is TGTGCCAGCAGCCCGGCTGAAGGGGCGCGCTATGGCTACACCTTC. V usage is TRBV5-4 and J usage is TRBJ1-2; possibly TRBD1 for D (5 bases). The CDR3 runs to 15 residues. Germline CDR1 is SGHNT and CDR2 is YYREEE (reference sequence). V was cut by 4 bases and J by 4 bases, with 17 bases left in between.